By share, the clone carrying this T cell receptor beta chain ranks as hyperexpanded. Its antigen is not known. This specimen includes other DNA sequences encoding the same CDR3. Cyclophosphamide on days +3 and +4 followed busulfan-fludarabine conditioning and a marrow graft. This record belongs to a study of T cells after posttransplantation cyclophosphamide. V was cut by 0 bases and J by 7 bases, with 13 bases left in between. CDR3 size: 14 residues. The germline CDR1 and CDR2 sequences are SGHRS and YFSETQ. The protocol was immunoSEQ multiplex PCR, while the TCRdb copy is restricted to in-frame clones and leaves out a portion. The table lists several hundred clones, 75% to 85% of them singletons. Points from the study as a whole: TRB clonality was highly associated with recipient CMV seropositivity and reactivation.

The gene calls are TRBV5-1 and TRBJ1-2; unclear D gene. The specimen was CD4+ T cells sorted from blood, collected after an allogeneic stem cell transplant with post-transplant cyclophosphamide. The TCR comes from a female patient between 25 and 45 years old who received an allogeneic stem cell transplant from a related donor, was CMV-positive, and had no GVHD. Some of these T cells may belong to the graft donor. The CDR3 loop is CASSLGSGLGGYTF. CDR3 nucleotides: TGCGCCAGCAGCTTGGGGTCCGGGTTGGGTGGCTACACCTTC. The full variable domain, rest sourced from reference TRBV5-1 and TRBJ1-2, is KAGVTQTPRYLIKTRGQQVTLSCSPISGHRSVSWYQQTPGQGLQFLFEYFSETQRNKGNFPGRFSGRQFSNSRSEMNVSTLELGDSALYLCASSLGSGLGGYTFGSGTRLTVV.